This T cell receptor (beta chain) was recovered during a study of blood T cell repertoires in COVID-19. In the study overall: COVID-19 samples from acute and convalescent phases originated in the United States, Italy and Spain. PBMCs, B-cell-depleted T cells, or T cells were the source of the cDNA or gDNA that made up the material.

V shed 6 bases and J 10 bases; nucleotides not matched to a gene: 5. Per the germline V gene, CDR1 is MNHEY and CDR2 is SMNVEV (reference sequence). The CDR3 totals 14 residues. Original processing methods: Cell counts per sample came from amplifying reference gene primers. Only in-frame clones appear in the TCRdb table, and some are missing; sequencing was by immunoSEQ multiplex PCR. V and J calls plus clone size are reproduced from that table; the DNA served to infer D and trimming. The table lists tens of thousands of clones, roughly 78% of them singletons. This clone was observed a handful of times.

Sequencing used peripheral blood. The receptor's source is a woman aged 70-85 years with acute or convalescent COVID-19. The chain combines TRBV27 with TRBJ1-6; 11 positions match TRBD1. In DNA, the CDR3 is TGTGCCAGCAGCCCCGGGACAGGGGGATCACCCCTCCACTTT. It codes for CASSPGTGGSPLHF.